The 30 T cell receptor beta chains presented below share a single source sample, sequenced in a study of T cells in Graves' hyperthyroidism and ophthalmopathy (dated by TCRdb to about 2019). To prepare the library, multiplex PCR was applied. The instrument was an Illumina HiSeq 2000. The TCR beta CDR3 regions were amplified from the RNA transcripts. The first round of RT-PCR for the TCR CDR3 was performed with the HTBI primer set and the Qiagen OneStep RT-PCR kit. The raw public reads went through TCRdb reprocessing: fastp at Q25, MiXCR clone calling, in-frame beta chains kept. Each CDR3 protein appears once, grouped with its most common genes and DNA. This sample lists about 420,000 distinct CDR3 sequences; roughly an eighth were detected once. Roughly 4.8% of the sample comes from the top ten. Material for sequencing was blood. These receptors originate from a woman between 18 and 29 years old with Graves' hyperthyroidism.

This clonotype was found many times. The gene calls are TRBV28 and TRBJ1-1; tentative D call: TRBD1 (5 bases). The CDR3 contains 11 residues. The ends were cut back, 5 bases at V and 14 bases at J, with 15 bases in the middle. Germline assignment: CDR1 MDHEN and CDR2 SYDVKM. The CDR3 DNA is TGTGCCAGCAGTCCCCGGCCAGGGTGGTTCTTT. Protein product: CASSPRPGWFF.

This clonotype was detected ten times or more. This rearrangement joins TRBV12-3 or TRBV12-4 to TRBJ1-4; 7 bases are shared with TRBD1. This CDR3 contains 13 residues. The trim removed 2 bases at V and 6 bases at J, leaving 0 bases unmatched. CDR3 amino acids: CASSLTGDEKLFF. CDR3 sequence (DNA): TGTGCCAGCAGTTTAACAGGGGATGAAAAACTGTTTTTT.

The rearrangement uses TRBV29-1 and TRBJ2-7; either TRBD1 or TRBD2 may fit D (5 bases each). Between the trimmed V and J ends, which lost 1 base and 5 bases, there was a span of 30 bases. Germline V gene sequence: CDR1 SQVTM, CDR2 ANQGSEA. The CDR3 loop spans 19 amino acids. This CDR3 is CSVEVRAPSRDGAEDEQYF. CDR3 in DNA: TGCAGCGTTGAAGTAAGGGCACCATCCCGGGACGGGGCAGAGGACGAGCAGTACTTC.

This clonotype was seen a few times. J is TRBJ2-1 and V is TRBV7-9, with D maybe TRBD1 (6 bases). The V gene's germline CDR1 is SEHNR and CDR2 FQNEAQ (reference sequence). The CDR3 spans 17 residues. V dropped 0 bases and J dropped 6 bases, with 18 bases sitting between them. CDR3 nucleotides: TGTGCCAGCAGCTTAGCGAGGGGGTCGGGGTTTGGCAATGAGCAGTTCTTC. Its protein is CASSLARGSGFGNEQFF.

At least ten counts were recorded for this clonotype. The rearrangement joins TRBV4-1 to TRBJ2-3, with D possibly being TRBD2 (6 bases). Germline CDR1 reads MGHRA; CDR2 reads YSYEKL. V was shortened by 5 bases and J by 1 base, with 22 bases between the two germline ends. This CDR3 spans 18 amino acids. CDR3 coding DNA: TGCGCCAGCAGCGGGGCGGGACCTAGCAAGGTGGGCACAGATACGCAGTATTTT. Residues: CASSGAGPSKVGTDTQYF.

This rearrangement joins TRBV11-2 to TRBJ2-7; the match to TRBD2 covers 12 bases. The V gene's germline CDR1 is SGHAT and CDR2 FQNNGV. The CDR3 runs 15 residues. Losses at the gene ends were 3 bases for V and 7 bases for J; bases not matched to a gene: 7. The CDR3 bases are TGTGCCAGCAGCTTGACTAGCGGGAGCGGCGAGGAGCAGTACTTC. It specifies CASSLTSGSGEEQYF. Filled out from reference TRBV11-2 and TRBJ2-7, the complete variable domain reads EAGVAQSPRYKIIEKRQSVAFWCNPISGHATLYWYQQILGQGPKLLIQFQNNGVVDDSQLPKDRFSAERLKGVDSTLKIQPAKLEDSAVYLCASSLTSGSGEEQYFGPGTRLTVT.

The J gene is TRBJ2-7, the V gene TRBV20-1, with D possibly being TRBD1 (5 bases). Germline CDR1 and CDR2: DFQATT and SNEGSKA (reference sequence). V gave up 3 bases and J gave up 3 bases, with 12 bases separating them. The CDR3 spans 13 residues. CDR3 protein: CSASGGHHYEQYF. The CDR3 DNA follows: TGCAGTGCTAGCGGTGGACACCACTACGAGCAGTACTTC.

Many counts were recorded for this clonotype. The chain employs TRBV5-1 and TRBJ1-1, with 9 bases matching TRBD1. J lost 4 bases, V lost 5 bases, and 6 bases had no gene match. The CDR3 contains 14 residues. Germline V gene sequence: CDR1 SGHRS, CDR2 YFSETQ. CDR3 residues: CASRLQGAGTEAFF. The CDR3 coding sequence is TGCGCCAGCAGGCTACAGGGGGCCGGCACTGAAGCTTTCTTT.

This clonotype was found many times. The CDR3 here is CASSGSGDEQYF. The CDR3, as DNA: TGCGCCTCTAGCGGGAGCGGGGACGAGCAGTACTTC. J is TRBJ2-7 and V is TRBV5-1, with 10 positions matching TRBD2. Per the germline V gene, CDR1 is SGHRS and CDR2 is YFSETQ. The CDR3 runs to 12 residues. V lost 10 bases and J lost 5; bases outside the gene matches: 6. Full variable domain (missing parts from reference TRBV5-1 and TRBJ2-7): KAGVTQTPRYLIKTRGQQVTLSCSPISGHRSVSWYQQTPGQGLQFLFEYFSETQRNKGNFPGRFSGRQFSNSRSEMNVSTLELGDSALYLCASSGSGDEQYFGPGTRLTVT.

There are a few counts of this clonotype. This chain connects TRBV29-1 to TRBJ2-1; maybe TRBD2 (6 bases). CDR1 SQVTM and CDR2 ANQGSEA come from the germline V gene. V gave up 1 base and J gave up 0 bases, with 13 bases separating them. CDR3 length: 16 residues. The CDR3 bases are TGCAGCGTTGAAGGGGGTGGGGGGAGCTCCTACAATGAGCAGTTCTTC. As protein: CSVEGGGGSSYNEQFF.

This clonotype was counted at least ten times. The CDR3 DNA reads as TGTGCCAGCAGTTACTCTTCTAGCGGGGGGGCGTCAGATACGCAGTATTTT. Translated, it gives CASSYSSSGGASDTQYF. This chain links TRBV6-5 with TRBJ2-3; 12 positions agree with TRBD2. CDR3 length equals 17 residues. Germline V gives CDR1 MNHEY, CDR2 SVGAGI. V shed 0 bases, J shed 4 bases, and the junction held 5 bases outside the gene matches.

The table lists this clonotype with many counts. The chain couples TRBV30 to TRBJ2-7; D is possibly TRBD2 (6 bases). Germline V gene data show CDR1 as GTSNPN and CDR2 as SVGIG (reference sequence). The length of the CDR3 is 13 residues. Trimming left V 1 base short and J 3 bases short, with 10 bases between. CDR3 in amino acids: CAWSAVGGYEQYF. CDR3 nucleotides: TGTGCCTGGAGTGCGGTGGGGGGCTACGAGCAGTACTTC. Variable domain in full (rest from reference TRBV30 and TRBJ2-7): SQTIHQWPATLVQPVGSPLSLECTVEGTSNPNLYWYRQAAGRGLQLLFYSVGIGQISSEVPQNLSASRPQDRQFILSSKKLLLSDSGFYLCAWSAVGGYEQYFGPGTRLTVT.

This clonotype was picked up many times. The chain couples TRBV6-1 to TRBJ2-7; possible D gene TRBD2, 6 bases. CDR1 MNHNS and CDR2 SASEGT come from the germline V gene. The CDR3 is 19 residues long. V was clipped by 2 bases and J by 0 bases, with 23 bases between them. This CDR3 reads CASSEFGGPSGRSSYEQYF. The CDR3 DNA is TGTGCCAGCAGTGAATTCGGAGGGCCCTCGGGAAGGAGCTCCTACGAGCAGTACTTC.

In this sample, this clonotype turned up many times. The chain has TRBV12-3 or TRBV12-4 and TRBJ2-1; the match to TRBD1 covers 8 bases. The CDR3 consists of 15 residues. V lost 6 bases to trimming and J lost 7 bases; unmatched junction nucleotides: 11. In nucleotides, the CDR3 is TGTGCCAGCAGGGGAGACAGGGGTCGCCTTAATGAGCAGTTCTTC. Translated, it gives CASRGDRGRLNEQFF.

As to this clonotype: A much larger clone lies one base from this, so it may be a read error. The rearrangement uses TRBV30 and TRBJ2-7; TRBD1 agrees at 12 bases. With V trimmed by 3 bases and J by 4 bases, 7 bases remained unmatched. This CDR3 region has 15 residues. Germline V gene sequence: CDR1 GTSNPN, CDR2 SVGIG (reference sequence). The CDR3 nucleotides read TGTGCCTGGAGGCCAGGGACAGGGGGCAAGTACGAGCAGTACTTC. This encodes CAWRPGTGGKYEQYF.

This clonotype was detected many times. This chain uses TRBV19 with TRBJ2-3, with D tentatively TRBD2 (6 bases). The germline CDR1 and CDR2 sequences are LNHDA and SQIVND (reference sequence). The germline V and J ends were trimmed by 3 bases and 0 bases, with 10 bases remaining between them. The CDR3 extends over 15 amino acids. The CDR3 protein is CASSMGLTSTDTQYF. CDR3 DNA: TGTGCCAGTAGTATGGGACTGACTAGCACAGATACGCAGTATTTT.

This chain links TRBV4-3 with TRBJ2-5, with 8 bases identical to TRBD2. Germline values: CDR1 LGHNA, CDR2 YSLEER. This CDR3 has 16 amino acids. Losses at the gene ends were 1 base for V and 4 bases for J; bases not matched to a gene: 8. The CDR3 coding sequence is TGCGCCAGCAGCCAAGGACCGGGAGGGCCGGGAGAGACCCAGTACTTC. It is translated as CASSQGPGGPGETQYF.

This clonotype has only one observation. The chain has TRBV27 and TRBJ2-4; D not resolved. V shed 1 base and J shed 4 bases, with 11 bases lying between them. This CDR3 contains 15 residues. Germline V gene data show CDR1 as MNHEY and CDR2 as SMNVEV (reference sequence). DNA of the CDR3: TGTGCCAGCAGTTTATACGAGGAGAGGAAAAACATTCAGTACTTC. Protein sequence: CASSLYEERKNIQYF.

In regard to this clonotype: The junction departs from the called germline gene at one end, perhaps through a read error. The V and J genes are TRBV6-2 or TRBV6-3 and TRBJ2-1; TRBD2 matches at 11 bases. The germline gives CDR1 MNHEY, CDR2 SVGEGT. The CDR3 extends over 17 amino acids. The CDR3 here is CASSDPTSGSFDNEQFF. In DNA form, the CDR3 reads TGCGCCAGCAGCGACCCCACTAGCGGGAGTTTCGACAATGAGCAGTTCTTC.

This clonotype was seen many times. V usage is TRBV12-3 or TRBV12-4 and J usage is TRBJ2-7; 8 bases line up with TRBD2. The length of the CDR3 is 14 residues. V dropped 5 bases and J dropped 3; count of bases not matched to a gene: 6. The CDR3 coding sequence is TGTGCCAGCAGTCCTCCGGGACTAGTCTACGAGCAGTACTTC. Its protein is CASSPPGLVYEQYF.

This clonotype was found many times. The V call is TRBV11-2, the J call TRBJ2-5, with a tentative D call TRBD1 (6 bases). The CDR3 runs to 13 residues. In germline, CDR1 is SGHAT, CDR2 FQNNGV. Trimming pared 5 bases from V and 13 bases from J, leaving 20 bases between. As DNA, the CDR3 is TGTGCCAGCAGCACTCTACTGGGACAAGGCCCGTACTTC. This translates into CASSTLLGQGPYF.

This clonotype was observed at least ten times. The rearrangement uses TRBV2 and TRBJ1-1; D is ambiguous. The ends were cut back, 6 bases at V and 2 bases at J, with 10 bases in the middle. The CDR3 has 13 amino acids. Germline V gene sequence: CDR1 SNHLY, CDR2 FYNNEI. CDR3: CASRIQLNTEAFF. DNA for the CDR3: TGTGCCAGCAGGATACAGCTAAACACTGAAGCTTTCTTT. The whole variable domain, filled in from reference TRBV2 and TRBJ1-1, reads EPEVTQTPSHQVTQMGQEVILRCVPISNHLYFYWYRQILGQKVEFLVSFYNNEISEKSEIFDDQFSVERPDGSNFTLKIRSTKLEDSAMYFCASRIQLNTEAFFGQGTRLTVV.

At least ten counts were recorded for this clonotype. The chain combines TRBV6-1 with TRBJ2-3, with a weak D call TRBD2 (6 bases). This CDR3 has 14 residues. Trimming took off 8 bases at V and 1 base at J, with 13 bases between the two ends. Germline V gene data show CDR1 as MNHNS and CDR2 as SASEGT. The CDR3 loop is CASRGSSGTDTQYF. The DNA for the CDR3 is TGTGCCAGCCGGGGGAGTAGCGGCACAGATACGCAGTATTTT.

The V gene is TRBV27, the J gene TRBJ1-1, with 9 bases identical to TRBD1. The CDR3 runs 15 residues. V gave up 5 bases and J gave up 11 bases; unmatched junction bases: 15. Per germline, CDR1 MNHEY and CDR2 SMNVEV (reference sequence). CDR3 sequence reads: CASSKRPGDRETAFF. CDR3 bases: TGTGCCAGCAGTAAAAGACCAGGGGACAGGGAGACGGCTTTCTTT.

This clonotype was seen more than once but under ten times. A read error is possible here, since a much larger clone lies one base away. Since no conserved phenylalanine or tryptophan closes the CDR3, a read error is the likely cause. Here the CDR3 DNA reads TGTGCCAGCAGTTTATCAGGGGGGAGGACTGAAGCTTTCTCT. As protein: CASSLSGGRTEAFS. V gene TRBV28 combines with J gene TRBJ1-1; TRBD1 aligns across 7 bases. Germline lookup yields CDR1 MDHEN and CDR2 SYDVKM. The V and J ends lost 1 base and 5 bases, in that order; junction bases with no gene match: 4. The CDR3 runs to 14 residues.

The chain has TRBV19 and TRBJ2-2; possibly TRBD2 for D (6 bases). Germline-derived CDR1 and CDR2 are LNHDA and SQIVND (reference sequence). The CDR3 covers 15 residues. V was trimmed by 7 bases and J by 5 bases, leaving 17 bases between them. In DNA form, the CDR3 reads TGTGCCAGTATCCTTAGCGGAGGAGGTACCGGGGAGCTGTTTTTT. Translation: CASILSGGGTGELFF.

This clonotype has a count of ten or more. The chain is built from TRBV28 and TRBJ1-5, with 8 bases aligning to TRBD1. J was trimmed by 2 bases and V by 5 bases; bases with no gene match: 8. Germline CDR1 and CDR2: MDHEN and SYDVKM. CDR3 length: 16 residues. The CDR3 loop reads CASSPQTGDGNQPQHF. Written as DNA, the CDR3 is TGTGCCAGCAGTCCCCAGACAGGGGATGGCAATCAGCCCCAGCATTTT. Supplemented by reference TRBV28 and TRBJ1-5, the full variable domain reads DVKVTQSSRYLVKRTGEKVFLECVQDMDHENMFWYRQDPGLGLRLIYFSYDVKMKEKGDIPEGYSVSREKKERFSLILESASTNQTSMYLCASSPQTGDGNQPQHFGDGTRLSIL.

The chain employs TRBV19 and TRBJ2-1; D is perhaps TRBD2 (5 bases). Germline V gene lookup returns CDR1 LNHDA and CDR2 SQIVND (reference sequence). Trimming shortened V by 1 base and J by 0 bases, and 13 bases separated the two germline ends. CDR3 length equals 17 residues. CDR3: CASSIGGPATSYNEQFF. CDR3 sequence (DNA): TGTGCCAGTAGTATAGGCGGGCCGGCGACCTCCTACAATGAGCAGTTCTTC.

In this sample, this clonotype turned up many times. The chain is built from TRBV29-1 and TRBJ1-4, with no clear D. The CDR3 runs 17 residues. The V and J ends lost 2 bases and 0 bases respectively, with 16 bases between them. Germline V CDR1 and CDR2: SQVTM, ANQGSEA. CDR3 sequence reads: CSVEPPLGSATNEKLFF. CDR3 nucleotides: TGCAGCGTTGAACCTCCTCTGGGTTCCGCAACTAATGAAAAACTGTTTTTT.

This clonotype turned up a few times. The chain couples TRBV6-5 to TRBJ2-2; perhaps TRBD2 as D (5 bases). Germline V lookup: CDR1 MNHEY, CDR2 SVGAGI. CDR3 length: 16 residues. V was shortened by 0 bases and J by 2 bases, with 10 bases between the two germline ends. The CDR3 coding sequence is TGTGCCAGCAGTTACTCGTCCGGGGTTAACACCGGGGAGCTGTTTTTT. Its translation: CASSYSSGVNTGELFF.